This T cell receptor beta chain was recorded in a study of blood T cell repertoires in COVID-19. Overall study: Whether acute or convalescent, the COVID-19 samples came from the United States, Italy and Spain.

Per the original methods: Scientists estimated how many nucleated cells there were by amplifying reference gene primers. Using immunoSEQ multiplex PCR, the repertoire was profiled, and TCRdb retains in-frame clones only, with some absent. That table is the source of V, J and clone size, and D and trimming were worked out from the DNA. The profile shows about 170,000 clones, roughly 84% of them singletons. This clone was seen a single time. Trimming left V 4 bases short and J 3 bases short, with 14 bases between. CDR1 and CDR2 from the germline V gene are SGDLS and YYNGEE. The CDR3 loop spans 14 amino acids. Individuals aged about 18 to 90 years were recruited from 24 US areas. Researchers sorted participants into cohorts using their self-reported clinical history.

The chain carries TRBV9 and TRBJ2-7; TRBD1 is a possible D gene (6 bases). The material sequenced was PBMCs or T cells enriched from blood (not recorded which). The sequence derives from a human donor with acute COVID-19. The donor label of this sample is uncertain. The CDR3 loop is CASSPTGLSYEQYF. The CDR3 region has the DNA TGTGCCAGCAGCCCTACAGGGCTCAGCTACGAGCAGTACTTC.